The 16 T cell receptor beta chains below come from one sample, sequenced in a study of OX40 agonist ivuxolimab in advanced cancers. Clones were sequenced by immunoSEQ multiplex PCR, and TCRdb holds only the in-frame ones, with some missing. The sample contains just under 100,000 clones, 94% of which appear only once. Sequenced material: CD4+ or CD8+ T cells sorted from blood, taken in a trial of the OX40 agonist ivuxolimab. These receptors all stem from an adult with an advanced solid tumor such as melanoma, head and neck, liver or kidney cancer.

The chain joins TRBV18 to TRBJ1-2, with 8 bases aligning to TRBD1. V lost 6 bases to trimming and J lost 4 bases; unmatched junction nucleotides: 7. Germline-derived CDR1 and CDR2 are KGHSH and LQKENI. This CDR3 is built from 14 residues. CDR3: CASSLQDRVYGYTF. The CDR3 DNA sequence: TGTGCCAGCTCCCTCCAGGACAGGGTCTATGGCTACACCTTC. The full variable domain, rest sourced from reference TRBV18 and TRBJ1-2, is NAGVMQNPRHLVRRRGQEARLRCSPMKGHSHVYWYRQLPEEGLKFMVYLQKENIIDESGMPKERFSAEFPKEGPSILRIQQVVRGDSAAYFCASSLQDRVYGYTFGSGTRLTVV.

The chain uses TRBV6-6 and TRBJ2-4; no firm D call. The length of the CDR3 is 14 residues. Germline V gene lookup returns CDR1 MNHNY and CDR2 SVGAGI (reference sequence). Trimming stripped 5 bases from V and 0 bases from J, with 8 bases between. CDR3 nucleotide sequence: TGTGCCAGCAGTCAGACACTAGCCAAAAACATTCAGTACTTC. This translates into CASSQTLAKNIQYF.

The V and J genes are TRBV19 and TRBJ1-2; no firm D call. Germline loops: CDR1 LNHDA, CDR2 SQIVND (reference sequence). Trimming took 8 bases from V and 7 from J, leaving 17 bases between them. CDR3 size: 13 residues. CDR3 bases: TGTGCCAGTGAGGATGTCCCCCAGCGTGGCTACACCTTC. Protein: CASEDVPQRGYTF.

The CDR3 loop is CASSLVGHNYGYTF. The DNA of the CDR3 is TGTGCCAGCAGTTTAGTCGGCCATAACTATGGCTACACCTTC. V and J are TRBV28 and TRBJ1-2; the D is unclear. Per germline, CDR1 MDHEN and CDR2 SYDVKM. The CDR3 covers 14 residues. Trimming cost V 2 bases and J 1 base, with 8 bases left between them.

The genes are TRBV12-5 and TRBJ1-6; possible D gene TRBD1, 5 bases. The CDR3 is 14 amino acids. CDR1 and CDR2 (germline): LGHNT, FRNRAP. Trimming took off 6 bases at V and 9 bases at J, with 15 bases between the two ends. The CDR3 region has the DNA TGTGCTAGTGGCCCCCCTGGGAGGGGTTCACCCCTCCACTTT. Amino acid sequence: CASGPPGRGSPLHF.

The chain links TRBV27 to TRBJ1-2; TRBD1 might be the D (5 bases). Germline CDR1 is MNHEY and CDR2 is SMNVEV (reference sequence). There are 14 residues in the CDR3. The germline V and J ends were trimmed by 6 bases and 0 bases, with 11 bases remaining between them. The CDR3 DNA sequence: TGTGCCAGCAGCCGGGACGGCACTAACTATGGCTACACCTTC. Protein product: CASSRDGTNYGYTF.

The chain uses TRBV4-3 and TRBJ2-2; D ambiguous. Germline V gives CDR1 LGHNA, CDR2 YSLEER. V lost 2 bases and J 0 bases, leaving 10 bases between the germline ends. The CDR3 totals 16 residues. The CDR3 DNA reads TGCGCCAGCAGCCAACACGTAAGCACGAACACCGGGGAGCTGTTTTTT. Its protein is CASSQHVSTNTGELFF.

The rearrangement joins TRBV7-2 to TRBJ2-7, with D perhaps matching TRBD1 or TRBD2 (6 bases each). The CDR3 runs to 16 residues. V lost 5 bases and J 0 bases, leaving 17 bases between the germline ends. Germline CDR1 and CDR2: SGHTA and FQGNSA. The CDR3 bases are TGTGCCAGCAGCCCTCTCTCGGGGGCTGCCTCCTACGAGCAGTACTTC. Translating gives CASSPLSGAASYEQYF.

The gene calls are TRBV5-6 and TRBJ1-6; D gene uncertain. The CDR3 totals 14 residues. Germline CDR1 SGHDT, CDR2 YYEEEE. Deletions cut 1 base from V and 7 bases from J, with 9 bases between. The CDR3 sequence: CASSLREGNSPLHF. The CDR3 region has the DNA TGTGCCAGCAGCTTGAGGGAAGGGAATTCACCCCTCCACTTT.

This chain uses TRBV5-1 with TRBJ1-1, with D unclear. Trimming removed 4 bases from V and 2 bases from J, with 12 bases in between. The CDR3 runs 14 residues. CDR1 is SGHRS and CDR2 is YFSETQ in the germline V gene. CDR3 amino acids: CASSAGLSNTEAFF. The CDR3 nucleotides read TGCGCCAGCAGCGCAGGTCTCTCCAACACTGAAGCTTTCTTT.

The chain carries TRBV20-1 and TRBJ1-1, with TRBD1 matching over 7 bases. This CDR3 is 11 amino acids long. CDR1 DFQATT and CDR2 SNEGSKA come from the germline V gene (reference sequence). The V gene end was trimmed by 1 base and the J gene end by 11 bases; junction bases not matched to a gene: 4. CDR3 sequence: CSARGQGEAFF. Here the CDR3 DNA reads TGCAGTGCTAGAGGACAGGGAGAGGCTTTCTTT.

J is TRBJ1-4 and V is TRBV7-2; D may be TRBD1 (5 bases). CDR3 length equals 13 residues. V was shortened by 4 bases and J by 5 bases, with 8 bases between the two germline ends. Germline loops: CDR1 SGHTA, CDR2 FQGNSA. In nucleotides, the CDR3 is TGTGCCAGCAGCTGGGGCCTGAATGAAAAACTGTTTTTT. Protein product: CASSWGLNEKLFF.

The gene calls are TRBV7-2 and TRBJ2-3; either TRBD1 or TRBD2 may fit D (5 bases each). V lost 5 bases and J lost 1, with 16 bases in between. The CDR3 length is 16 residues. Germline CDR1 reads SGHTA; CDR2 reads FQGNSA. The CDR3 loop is CASSRRRGAGTDTQYF. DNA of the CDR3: TGTGCCAGCAGCCGCCGGAGAGGGGCAGGCACAGATACGCAGTATTTT.

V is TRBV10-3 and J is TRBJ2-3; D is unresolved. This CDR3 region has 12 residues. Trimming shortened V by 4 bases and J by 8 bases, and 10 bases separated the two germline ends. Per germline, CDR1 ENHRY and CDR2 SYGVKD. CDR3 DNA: TGTGCCATCAGTGCACAGCCCAGTACGCAGTATTTT. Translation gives CAISAQPSTQYF.

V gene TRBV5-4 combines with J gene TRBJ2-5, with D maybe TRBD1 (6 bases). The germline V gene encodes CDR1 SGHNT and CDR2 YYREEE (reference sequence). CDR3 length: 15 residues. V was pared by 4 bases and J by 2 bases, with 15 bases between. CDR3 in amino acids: CASSQAVTGQETQYF. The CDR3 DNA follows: TGTGCCAGCAGCCAGGCCGTGACAGGACAAGAGACCCAGTACTTC.

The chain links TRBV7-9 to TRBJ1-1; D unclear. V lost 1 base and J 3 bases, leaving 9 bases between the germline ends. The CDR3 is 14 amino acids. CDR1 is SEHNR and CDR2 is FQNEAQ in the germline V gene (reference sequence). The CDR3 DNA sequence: TGTGCCAGCAGCTTAGATCTAGTGGACACTGAAGCTTTCTTT. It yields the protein CASSLDLVDTEAFF.